What follows are 8 T cell receptor beta chains derived from one specimen sequenced in a study of cytomegalovirus exposure and HLA in healthy donors. Sequenced by immunoSEQ multiplex PCR; TCRdb stores in-frame clones only, minus some. The sample consists of more than 250,000 clones, around 86% of them appearing once. The source material was PBMCs. All receptors derive from a woman aged 18-29 years in good health and CMV-seronegative.

The chain carries TRBV6-5 and TRBJ2-7; weak D call: TRBD2 (6 bases). V was clipped by 6 bases and J by 6 bases, with 15 bases between them. CDR1 and CDR2 (germline): MNHEY, SVGAGI. This CDR3 region has 13 residues. The CDR3 DNA is TGTGCCAGCAGGGGCTTAGGAGCGGGCGAGCAGTACTTC. Encoded protein: CASRGLGAGEQYF.

The chain carries TRBV14 and TRBJ2-2; D remains ambiguous. Germline V gives CDR1 SGHDN, CDR2 FVKESK. This CDR3 has 13 residues. V was trimmed by 0 bases and J by 5 bases, leaving 4 bases between them. The CDR3 is CASSQDQTGELFF. The CDR3 DNA is TGTGCCAGCAGCCAAGATCAAACCGGGGAGCTGTTTTTT.

This clone was counted a few times. The chain joins TRBV27 to TRBJ2-3, with 11 bases lining up with TRBD2. The CDR3 is made up of 19 amino acids. The V segment lost 5 bases and the J segment 5 bases; nucleotides outside the gene matches: 18. CDR1 is MNHEY, CDR2 SMNVEV, per germline (reference sequence). The CDR3 nucleotides read TGTGCCAGCAGTCCTCTCCCCGGGACTAGCGGATCTCTGGTAGATACGCAGTATTTT. Its protein product is CASSPLPGTSGSLVDTQYF.

This chain uses TRBV5-4 with TRBJ2-2; 8 bases map to TRBD1. The trim removed 7 bases at V and 5 bases at J, leaving 7 bases unmatched. Germline assignment: CDR1 SGHNT and CDR2 YYREEE (reference sequence). The CDR3 sequence is 14 residues long. This CDR3 is CASDRDRTTGELFF. The DNA of the CDR3 is TGTGCCAGCGACCGGGACAGGACGACCGGGGAGCTGTTTTTT. The full variable domain, with the rest looked up from reference TRBV5-4 and TRBJ2-2, is ETGVTQSPTHLIKTRGQQVTLRCSSQSGHNTVSWYQQALGQGPQFIFQYYREEENGRGNFPPRFSGLQFPNYSSELNVNALELDDSALYLCASDRDRTTGELFFGEGSRLTVL.

This chain joins TRBV18 and TRBJ1-1; the match to TRBD1 covers 7 bases. The CDR3 extends over 15 amino acids. Germline CDR1 reads KGHSH; CDR2 reads LQKENI. The junction had 4 bases not matched to a gene; V was cut back by 0 bases and J by 3 bases. In DNA form, the CDR3 reads TGTGCCAGCTCACCACCGGGCAGGGGGGACACTGAAGCTTTCTTT. Amino acid sequence: CASSPPGRGDTEAFF. Supplemented by reference TRBV18 and TRBJ1-1, the full variable domain reads NAGVMQNPRHLVRRRGQEARLRCSPMKGHSHVYWYRQLPEEGLKFMVYLQKENIIDESGMPKERFSAEFPKEGPSILRIQQVVRGDSAAYFCASSPPGRGDTEAFFGQGTRLTVV.

J is TRBJ1-4 and V is TRBV6-5; the D gene is possibly TRBD1 (5 bases). The CDR3 sequence is 12 residues long. Trimming took 10 bases from V and 10 from J, leaving 16 bases between them. CDR1 is MNHEY and CDR2 is SVGAGI in the germline V gene. The CDR3 spells CATAGAAGKLFF. The CDR3 DNA follows: TGTGCCACCGCTGGGGCGGCCGGAAAACTGTTTTTT.

The V call is TRBV7-9, the J call TRBJ2-2, with D possibly being TRBD2 (5 bases). This CDR3 region has 14 residues. V lost 2 bases, J lost 6 bases, and 10 bases lay in between. CDR1 and CDR2 (germline): SEHNR, FQNEAQ (reference sequence). Here the CDR3 reads CASSLMVGAGELFF. Written as DNA, the CDR3 is TGTGCCAGCAGCTTAATGGTCGGGGCCGGGGAGCTGTTTTTT.

The chain employs TRBV2 and TRBJ1-1; D is undetermined. The CDR3 contains 13 residues. Trimming cost V 9 bases and J 0 bases, with 11 bases left between them. In germline, CDR1 is SNHLY, CDR2 FYNNEI. CDR3: CARGFGVNTEAFF. The CDR3 DNA reads as TGTGCCAGGGGCTTCGGGGTGAACACTGAAGCTTTCTTT.